The clone carrying this T cell receptor beta chain was counted a few times. Germline and junction disagree at one end, which may indicate a read error. The second PCR ran about 6 to 11 cycles with a sample-barcoded 5' primer and J-beta primers. TCRdb reprocessed the 5' RACE reads via MiXCR and lists one record per CDR3 protein. The data show hundreds of thousands of distinct CDR3 sequences, 44% seen once. Germline assignment: CDR1 SSHAT and CDR2 FNYEAQ (reference sequence). This CDR3 has 16 amino acids. This specimen belongs to a study of blood T cells in healthy people across ages. Sequenced: blood. The chain combines TRBV7-7 with TRBJ2-3; the D gene is possibly TRBD2 (6 bases). This TCR derives from a man in his sixties in good health. The CDR3 loop is CASSIGGAASTDTQYF. CDR3 sequence (DNA): TGTGCTAGCAGTATCGGGGGTGCAGCTAGCACAGATACGCAGTATTTT.